Listed below are T cell receptor beta chains from one sample, sequenced in a study of CD8+ T cells in alopecia areata. Produced via immunoSEQ multiplex PCR; TCRdb's table is partial and in-frame only. The sample lists about 140,000 clones, roughly nine tenths occurring once. Source: CD8+ T cells sorted from blood, taken at week 4, from a patient treated with tofacitinib. These receptors were obtained from a human donor with alopecia areata. CDR3s include the opening cysteine and the closing phenylalanine or tryptophan. The D gene is left open where the match is weak. Some rows have no size entry. The others give once, few or many, or a class for an expanded clone.

V	size	J	D	CDR3	DNA
TRBV9	-	TRBJ2-7	-	CASSVVAGQSEQYF	TGTGCCAGCAGCGTAGTGGCAGGGCAGAGCGAGCAGTACTTC
TRBV5-1	once	TRBJ2-7	-	CASSLAGGSYEQYF	TGCGCCAGCAGCTTGGCGGGGGGCAGTTACGAGCAGTACTTC
TRBV13	-	TRBJ1-2	TRBD1	CASSATTGGGDYGYTF	TGTGCCAGCAGCGCAACGACAGGGGGTGGGGACTATGGCTACACCTTC
TRBV2	few	TRBJ2-2	-	CACIAEGTTGELFF	TGTGCCTGCATCGCTGAGGGGACAACCGGGGAGCTGTTTTTT
TRBV19	-	TRBJ1-1	-	CASSMSSPTTEAFF	TGTGCCAGTAGTATGTCATCCCCGACGACTGAAGCTTTCTTT
TRBV15	-	TRBJ2-7	TRBD1	CATSRGQGMRSYEQYF	TGTGCCACCAGCAGAGGACAGGGGATGAGGTCCTACGAGCAGTACTTC
TRBV7-9	-	TRBJ2-1	TRBD2	CASCPGLGSYNEQFF	TGTGCCAGCTGTCCGGGACTAGGCTCCTACAATGAGCAGTTCTTC
TRBV7-9	once	TRBJ2-2	TRBD1	CASSWDRGTGELFF	TGTGCCAGCAGCTGGGACAGGGGAACCGGGGAGCTGTTTTTT
TRBV2	once	TRBJ2-7	-	CASSGPIYEQYF	TGTGCCAGCAGTGGACCGATTTACGAGCAGTACTTC
TRBV6-5	-	TRBJ2-5	TRBD2	CASSYGEGYQETQYF	TGTGCCAGCAGTTACGGGGAGGGGTACCAAGAGACCCAGTACTTC
TRBV29-1	once	TRBJ2-7	-	CSVVSTENYEQYF	TGCAGCGTTGTCTCTACAGAGAACTACGAGCAGTACTTC
TRBV19	-	TRBJ2-2	-	CASSLVPGELFF	TGTGCCAGTAGCCTAGTCCCCGGGGAGCTGTTTTTT
TRBV19	-	TRBJ2-5	-	CASSPFGETQYF	TGTGCCAGTAGTCCCTTCGGGGAGACCCAGTACTTC
TRBV7-9	-	TRBJ2-2	-	CASRSPSGAGELFF	TGTGCCAGCAGGTCCCCGTCGGGGGCCGGGGAGCTGTTTTTT
TRBV4-1	-	TRBJ1-1	TRBD1	CASSPGTATSMNTEAFF	TGCGCCAGCAGCCCCGGGACAGCGACGAGTATGAACACTGAAGCTTTCTTT
TRBV27	-	TRBJ2-3	TRBD2	CASLSGSADTQYF	TGTGCCAGCCTAAGCGGGAGCGCAGATACGCAGTATTTT
TRBV2	-	TRBJ2-7	-	CASSDRDRHYEQYF	TGTGCCAGCAGTGACAGAGACAGGCACTACGAGCAGTACTTC
TRBV27	-	TRBJ2-7	-	CASSYGTPSQQYF	TGTGCCAGCAGTTACGGGACCCCGTCTCAGCAGTACTTC
TRBV4-1	few	TRBJ1-5	-	CASSQDEVGRRNQPQHF	TGCGCCAGCAGCCAAGATGAGGTGGGCCGCCGCAATCAGCCCCAGCATTTT
TRBV9	-	TRBJ1-2	TRBD1	CASSSTGGAYHGYTF	TGTGCCAGCAGCTCCACAGGGGGCGCGTATCATGGCTACACCTTC